This T cell receptor beta chain originates from a study of T cell responses to AZD1222 COVID-19 vaccine. Sequencing used immunoSEQ multiplex PCR; TCRdb keeps in-frame clones, though not all of them. The data contain 200,000 or so clones, roughly 92% of them singletons. J lost 10 bases, V lost 5 bases, and 6 bases had no gene match. This CDR3 has 14 amino acids. Germline V lookup: CDR1 SEHNR, CDR2 FQNEAQ (reference sequence). The sequence came from an adult in good health. The sample was peripheral blood, taken on day 0 of AZD1222 vaccination. The V call is TRBV7-9, the J call TRBJ1-6; TRBD1 matches 9 bases. The CDR3 sequence: CASSPGQGLSPLHF. The CDR3 coding sequence is TGTGCCAGCAGCCCGGGACAGGGCCTCTCACCCCTCCACTTT. Together with reference TRBV7-9 and TRBJ1-6, the CDR3 gives the full variable domain: DTGVSQNPRHKITKRGQNVTFRCDPISEHNRLYWYRQTLGQGPEFLTYFQNEAQLEKSRLLSDRFSAERPKGSFSTLEIQRTEQGDSAMYLCASSPGQGLSPLHFGNGTRLTVT.